These 20 T cell receptor beta chains originate from one sample sequenced in a study of blood T cell repertoires in COVID-19. TCRdb keeps only in-frame clones here, not all; method: immunoSEQ multiplex PCR. Of 200,000 to 250,000 clones listed, roughly 86% are singletons. Sequences were obtained from peripheral blood. These receptors all stem from a man aged 50-59 years with acute or convalescent COVID-19.

V gene TRBV6-5 combines with J gene TRBJ1-3; D is possibly TRBD1 (5 bases). The V end was cut by 7 bases, the J end by 1 base, with 14 bases between. Per the germline V gene, CDR1 is MNHEY and CDR2 is SVGAGI. The CDR3 length is 15 residues. The DNA of the CDR3 is TGTGCCAGCACCCTAAAGGGGATGTCTGGAAACACCATATATTTT. As protein: CASTLKGMSGNTIYF.

The chain recombines TRBV25-1 with TRBJ2-2; 8 bases match TRBD1. The CDR3 runs to 15 residues. Germline CDR1 is MGHDK and CDR2 is SYGVNS. Trimming at V came to 8 bases and at J to 5 bases, leaving 10 bases not matched to a gene. This CDR3 is CASGPRDRTTGELFF. For the CDR3, the DNA is TGTGCCAGCGGACCCCGGGACAGGACTACCGGGGAGCTGTTTTTT.

The chain couples TRBV29-1 to TRBJ1-1; D remains unclear. Per the germline V gene, CDR1 is SQVTM and CDR2 is ANQGSEA. V was pared by 1 base and J by 6 bases, with 21 bases between. CDR3 length equals 16 residues. The DNA of the CDR3 is TGCAGCGTTGAAGGACGGGGAGGGAACTCGTGGGCTGAAGCTTTCTTT. Translation: CSVEGRGGNSWAEAFF.

V is TRBV18 and J is TRBJ1-1; TRBD1 agrees at 8 bases. Trimming took 1 base from V and 3 from J; bases not matched to a gene: 7. The germline V gene encodes CDR1 KGHSH and CDR2 LQKENI. This CDR3 region has 16 residues. CDR3 residues: CASSPRQGPGDTEAFF. The CDR3 DNA reads TGTGCCAGCTCACCACGACAGGGGCCTGGGGACACTGAAGCTTTCTTT.

The DNA of the CDR3 is TGTGCCAGCAGTTTCCGGGACAGAAGCAATTCACCCCTCCACTTT. Protein product: CASSFRDRSNSPLHF. The V gene is TRBV6-5, the J gene TRBJ1-6, with 7 bases fitting TRBD1. Germline trimming cut 4 bases from V and 7 bases from J; bases unmatched to any gene: 7. Germline assignment: CDR1 MNHEY and CDR2 SVGAGI. CDR3 length: 15 residues.

V is TRBV6-5 and J is TRBJ1-1, with TRBD1 as a possible D gene (5 bases). Germline V gene data show CDR1 as MNHEY and CDR2 as SVGAGI. The CDR3 loop spans 15 amino acids. V was shortened by 6 bases and J by 1 base, with 15 bases between the two germline ends. DNA of the CDR3: TGTGCCAGCAGAACTAGAGGGGAGGGGAACACTGAAGCTTTCTTT. Residues: CASRTRGEGNTEAFF.

This clone was detected once. The chain carries TRBV27 and TRBJ2-3, with D hard to call. The CDR3 consists of 13 residues. Germline V gene sequence: CDR1 MNHEY, CDR2 SMNVEV (reference sequence). V shed 5 bases and J shed 0 bases, with 6 bases lying between them. Here the CDR3 DNA reads TGTGCCAGCAGTCGGTCTAGCACAGATACGCAGTATTTT. This gives the protein CASSRSSTDTQYF.

The genes are TRBV27 and TRBJ2-7, with a weak D call TRBD2 (5 bases). The CDR3 runs 13 residues. CDR1 is MNHEY, CDR2 SMNVEV, per germline (reference sequence). The V end lost 2 bases, the J end lost 4 bases, and 9 bases lay between the germline ends. The CDR3 DNA reads TGTGCCAGCAGTTTAGGGGAGAGGTACGAGCAGTACTTC. Translating it yields CASSLGERYEQYF.

CDR3 in amino acids: CASSVGAAYEQYF. CDR3 bases: TGTGCCAGCAGCGTAGGGGCAGCCTACGAGCAGTACTTC. The genes are TRBV9 and TRBJ2-7; D is uncertain. V dropped 0 bases and J dropped 2 bases, with 6 bases sitting between them. CDR3 length equals 13 residues. Per germline, CDR1 SGDLS and CDR2 YYNGEE.

In regard to this clone: An end of the junction differs from the germline gene, which may be a read error. The genes are TRBV3-1 (or the pseudogene TRBV3-2) and TRBJ1-1; D is possibly TRBD1 (6 bases). The CDR3 loop spans 12 amino acids. Germline loops: CDR1 LGHDT, CDR2 YNNKEL (reference sequence). CDR3 sequence: CASSQGGQVGGF. The DNA of the CDR3 is TGTGCCAGCAGCCAAGGGGGGCAGGTCGGTGGCTTT.

V is TRBV3-1 (or the pseudogene TRBV3-2) and J is TRBJ2-2; 8 nucleotides match TRBD2. V was clipped by 4 bases and J by 1 base; unmatched bases: 5. The CDR3 is 16 residues long. The germline CDR1 and CDR2 sequences are LGHDT and YNNKEL (reference sequence). The CDR3 spells CASSLAGRVNTGELFF. The DNA of the CDR3 is TGTGCCAGCAGCCTCGCCGGGAGGGTGAACACCGGGGAGCTGTTTTTT.

The chain employs TRBV11-3 and TRBJ2-5; the D gene is possibly TRBD1 (6 bases). Germline V lookup: CDR1 SGHNT, CDR2 YENEEA. The length of the CDR3 is 12 residues. V gave up 5 bases and J gave up 7 bases, with 11 bases separating them. CDR3 in amino acids: CASSPTGWTQYF. CDR3 in DNA: TGTGCCAGCAGCCCTACAGGGTGGACCCAGTACTTC.

This CDR3 reads CASSPSGQESTYEQYF. CDR3 bases: TGTGCCAGCAGCCCAAGTGGACAGGAATCAACCTACGAGCAGTACTTC. The rearrangement joins TRBV7-3 to TRBJ2-7; 7 bases map to TRBD1. The V gene's germline CDR1 is SGHTA and CDR2 FQGTGA. V trimming: 5 bases; J trimming: 2 bases; junction bases outside the gene matches: 12. This CDR3 region has 16 residues.

The genes are TRBV30 and TRBJ2-5; 9 nucleotides match TRBD2. The CDR3 contains 16 residues. V was pared by 4 bases and J by 4 bases, with 13 bases of the junction left unmatched. From germline, CDR1 is GTSNPN and CDR2 SVGIG (reference sequence). CDR3: CAWTAAGAGGGETQYF. CDR3 nucleotides: TGTGCCTGGACAGCAGCGGGAGCGGGGGGAGGAGAGACCCAGTACTTC.

This chain links TRBV29-1 with TRBJ1-5, with a possible D match to TRBD1 (5 bases). V gave up 6 bases and J gave up 3 bases, with 15 bases separating them. Germline values: CDR1 SQVTM, CDR2 ANQGSEA. The CDR3 is 14 residues long. The CDR3 reads CSVTRGGSNQPQHF. The CDR3 bases are TGCAGCGTCACCCGGGGGGGATCCAATCAGCCCCAGCATTTT.

The V and J genes are TRBV5-1 and TRBJ2-7, with 9 bases identical to TRBD2. Germline-derived CDR1 and CDR2 are SGHRS and YFSETQ. There are 15 residues in the CDR3. The junction had 6 bases not matched to a gene; V was cut back by 0 bases and J by 5 bases. This CDR3 reads CASSLGAGLANEQYF. CDR3 nucleotides: TGCGCCAGCAGCTTGGGAGCCGGACTAGCGAACGAGCAGTACTTC.

V is TRBV12-3 or TRBV12-4 and J is TRBJ1-1; D gene ambiguous. This CDR3 has 11 residues. Trimming took 3 bases from V and 4 from J, leaving 3 bases between them. The DNA for the CDR3 is TGTGCCAGCAGTTTCGGCACTGAAGCTTTCTTT. As protein: CASSFGTEAFF.

This clone was seen a handful of times. J is TRBJ1-5 and V is TRBV7-9; no definite D call. V was shortened by 3 bases and J by 5 bases, with 8 bases between the two germline ends. This CDR3 has 13 residues. CDR1 is SEHNR and CDR2 is FQNEAQ in the germline V gene (reference sequence). The CDR3 spells CASSFDSYQPQHF. DNA of the CDR3: TGTGCCAGCAGCTTCGACTCCTATCAGCCCCAGCATTTT.

The chain employs TRBV11-2 and TRBJ2-2; 8 bases agree with TRBD2. The CDR3 length is 14 residues. Germline CDR1 is SGHAT and CDR2 is FQNNGV. With 0 bases clipped from V and 7 bases from J, the junction kept 1 base outside the gene matches. CDR3 sequence reads: CASSLELADGELFF. Here the CDR3 DNA reads TGTGCCAGCAGCTTAGAACTAGCGGACGGGGAGCTGTTTTTT.

This rearrangement joins TRBV7-3 to TRBJ2-3, with 9 positions matching TRBD2. This CDR3 comprises 14 residues. The V and J ends lost 4 bases and 1 base, in that order; junction bases with no gene match: 0. Germline V gene sequence: CDR1 SGHTA, CDR2 FQGTGA. CDR3 coding DNA: TGTGCCAGCAGCTGGACTAGCGGCACAGATACGCAGTATTTT. It codes for CASSWTSGTDTQYF.